The T cell receptor beta chain described here comes from a study of cytomegalovirus exposure and HLA in healthy donors. The overall study: Unique TCRs from HLA-typed donors, roughly 87 million of them, were held in an early data release.

Of note for this clone: Its antigen is unidentified.

From germline, CDR1 is LNHDA and CDR2 SQIVND (reference sequence). Between the trimmed V and J ends, which lost 9 bases and 3 bases, there was a span of 12 bases. The CDR3 runs 12 residues. Study-level findings and limits: Reports state that TCR beta sequences accurately predicted most subjects' HLA-A and HLA-B alleles. HLA alleles showed associations with some 17,000 TCR beta sequences in a later analysis, at a 0.05 false discovery rate.

With 60 Vbeta and 13 Jbeta primers, the PCR was carried out. Generated by immunoSEQ multiplex PCR, the TCRdb table keeps only in-frame clones and is missing some. The top ten hold less than 3.5% of the sample, which has around 120,000 clones, more than 65% seen once. The specimen sequenced was PBMCs. The receptor was derived from a man aged 45 to 65 in good health and CMV-seronegative. The chain uses TRBV19 and TRBJ2-7; the D gene is possibly TRBD1 (5 bases). The CDR3: CASSPDSYEQYF. Written as DNA, the CDR3 is TGTGCCAGCAGCCCCGACAGCTACGAGCAGTACTTC.